The 8 T cell receptor beta chains presented below share a single source sample, sequenced in a study of blood T cells in healthy people across ages. Primed by a sample-barcoded 5' primer and a J-beta primer mix, a second PCR proceeded for about 7 to 11 cycles. TCRdb re-called the 5' RACE reads through MiXCR, storing one row per CDR3 protein. Of 1.5 million to 2 million distinct CDR3 sequences listed, 28% are singletons. The sequencing sample was made of blood. The receptors originated from a woman aged 30 to 39 in good health.

This chain connects TRBV12-3 or TRBV12-4 to TRBJ1-3, with TRBD1 as a possible D gene (6 bases). The CDR3 loop spans 13 amino acids. Trimming pared 6 bases from V and 4 bases from J, leaving 10 bases between. This CDR3 reads CASSGTLGNTIYF. The DNA of the CDR3 is TGTGCCAGCAGCGGGACATTGGGAAACACCATATATTTT.

This clonotype has more than one count but fewer than ten. One end of the junction varies from germline; a read error may be responsible. J is TRBJ1-2 and V is TRBV5-4; D may be TRBD1 (5 bases). Germline V CDR1 and CDR2: SGHNT, YYREEE (reference sequence). The CDR3 extends over 16 amino acids. The CDR3 nucleotides are TGTGCCGGCAGCGAGGGACTGTGGGGACTTAACTATGGCTATACCTTC. Residues: CAGSEGLWGLNYGYTF.

This clonotype was recorded many times. The V call is TRBV9, the J call TRBJ2-5; unclear D gene. The V gene lost 0 bases and the J gene lost 5 bases, with 8 bases spanning the gap. Germline values: CDR1 SGDLS, CDR2 YYNGEE. The CDR3 is made up of 13 amino acids. CDR3 bases: TGTGCCAGCAGCGTAGCTGAGGAGGAGACCCAGTACTTC. Amino acids: CASSVAEEETQYF.

The genes are TRBV2 and TRBJ2-1; maybe TRBD2 (6 bases). The CDR3 totals 16 residues. V was pared by 8 bases and J by 2 bases, with 19 bases between. Germline CDR1 is SNHLY and CDR2 is FYNNEI. DNA of the CDR3: TGTGCCAGCCGTAGCCCCGGGACTGAGGCCTACAATGAGCAGTTCTTC. Translating gives CASRSPGTEAYNEQFF.

A word on this clonotype: Sequence at one end of the junction differs from germline and may be a read error. The rearrangement joins TRBV10-3 to TRBJ2-1; 10 bases are shared with TRBD2. Germline V gene lookup returns CDR1 ENHRY and CDR2 SYGVKD. This CDR3 is built from 14 residues. The CDR3 DNA sequence: TGTGCCATCAGTAGGACTAGCGGCCTTGTAGAGCTGTTCTTC. This gives the protein CAISRTSGLVELFF.

This clonotype occurred a few times. This sequence joins TRBV6-5 and TRBJ1-1; a possible D gene is TRBD1 (5 bases). Per germline, CDR1 MNHEY and CDR2 SVGAGI. The V end lost 4 bases, the J end lost 6 bases, and 12 bases lay between the germline ends. The CDR3 sequence is 13 residues long. The CDR3 loop reads CASSSLRGAEAFF. The CDR3 coding sequence is TGTGCCAGCAGTTCCCTCCGGGGCGCTGAAGCTTTCTTT.

This clonotype was seen more than once but under ten times. The rearrangement links TRBV6-1 to TRBJ1-1; D call uncertain. Deletions cut 3 bases from V and 1 base from J, with 9 bases between. The CDR3 consists of 14 residues. Germline V gene sequence: CDR1 MNHNS, CDR2 SASEGT. The CDR3 region is CASSENAGNTEAFF. CDR3 DNA: TGTGCCAGCAGTGAGAACGCTGGGAACACTGAAGCTTTCTTT.

This clonotype turned up a few times. The rearrangement joins TRBV3-1 to TRBJ2-1; 13 nucleotides agree with TRBD2. Trimming cost V 3 bases and J 10 bases; bases outside gene matches: 6. From germline, CDR1 is LGHDT and CDR2 YNNKEL (reference sequence). There are 15 residues in the CDR3. The CDR3 sequence: CASSQTSGGIIEQFF. The CDR3 coding sequence is TGTGCCAGCAGCCAGACTAGCGGGGGGATTATCGAGCAGTTCTTC.